This T cell receptor beta chain was observed in a study of cytotoxic CD8 clonotypes in ibrutinib-treated CLL. About the research overall: Following treatment for a median approximately 12 months, range 6 to 36, response samples were then taken.

Regarding this clone: What it recognizes is unknown.

Study findings and constraints: Once treatment began, public clonotypes, which were uncommon, contracted or stayed stable. Patients showed higher baseline clonality than age-matched healthy donors, and it tracked circulating CD8+ T-cell counts. Rising at ibrutinib response, clonality subsequently fell back toward baseline at progression.

Germline assignment: CDR1 KGHSH and CDR2 LQKENI. Trimming removed 2 bases at V and 0 bases at J, with 4 bases between. The CDR3 length is 14 residues. Some clones are missing from TCRdb's copy, which holds only in-frame ones; the method was immunoSEQ multiplex PCR. Among roughly 200,000 clones listed, 72% were seen once. Here the sequenced sample was PBMCs, taken after 24 months of ibrutinib treatment. The chain joins TRBV18 to TRBJ1-4; D is uncertain. This sequence was found in a human donor with chronic lymphocytic leukemia. CDR3 residues: CASSPAATNEKLFF. CDR3 DNA sequence: TGTGCCAGCTCACCAGCAGCAACTAATGAAAAACTGTTTTTT. Complete variable domain (other parts from reference TRBV18 and TRBJ1-4): NAGVMQNPRHLVRRRGQEARLRCSPMKGHSHVYWYRQLPEEGLKFMVYLQKENIIDESGMPKERFSAEFPKEGPSILRIQQVVRGDSAAYFCASSPAATNEKLFFGSGTQLSVL.